This T cell receptor beta chain was sequenced for a study of a mutant IDH1 vaccine in newly diagnosed glioma. Study at large: Beginning 4-6 weeks after radiotherapy alone, or with temozolomide cycles, vaccination took place. Radiotherapy, temozolomide, or both had been given previously, and both were given to most.

Note on this clone: Its antigen is still unknown.

Germline CDR1 SNHLY, CDR2 FYNNEI. CDR3 length: 17 amino acids. V lost 6 bases to trimming and J lost 1 base; unmatched junction nucleotides: 14. The time point is: week 5, during vaccination. Each vaccine dose was 300 ug of mutant IDH1 20-mer peptide, with topical imiquimod. Clones were read by immunoSEQ multiplex PCR, and TCRdb kept only the in-frame ones, dropping some. Of 32,000 or so clones in the sample, 87% were seen once. The J gene is TRBJ1-1, the V gene TRBV2, with 7 bases lining up with TRBD1. The TCR comes from a middle-aged woman with glioma. Some clones in this sample may be carry-over from other donors' samples. The sample was peripheral blood mononuclear cells (PBMCs), taken from a glioma patient whose treatment included an IDH1 peptide vaccine. Here the CDR3 DNA reads TGTGCCAGCAGCGCTGACAGGGTCCAAAGGGGGAACACTGAAGCTTTCTTT. As protein: CASSADRVQRGNTEAFF.